This TCR beta chain was identified during a study of shared clonotypes between healthy human individuals. The study ran the assay at deep level. Clones were sequenced by immunoSEQ multiplex PCR, and TCRdb holds only the in-frame ones, with some missing. The sample includes some 2,500,000 clones, approximately 94% of them seen just once. Germline V gene data show CDR1 as SGHRS and CDR2 as YFSETQ. The CDR3 totals 16 residues. The V and J ends lost 4 bases and 3 bases, in that order; junction bases with no gene match: 10. The chain uses TRBV5-1 and TRBJ2-7; 10 nucleotides line up with TRBD2. The sample was naive CD4+ T cells from PBMCs. This sample's subset: CD45RA+ positively selected. The clonotype comes from a man aged 18 to 29 in good health. Some clones in this sample may be carry-over from other donors' samples. The DNA of the CDR3 is TGCGCCAGCAGCCCGGCCGGACTAGCGGTTCTCTACGAGCAGTACTTC. Translation gives CASSPAGLAVLYEQYF.